The 2 T cell receptor beta chains in this list originate from one sample, sequenced in a study of control samples from healthy donors and cancer patients. The protocol was immunoSEQ multiplex PCR, while the TCRdb copy is restricted to in-frame clones and leaves out a portion. The sample carries 200,000 to 250,000 clones, just under 95% recorded once. The material sequenced was blood. The source is a man aged 50 to 60 in good health.

The CDR3 sequence is CATSDFRTEGGAYGYTF. CDR3 coding DNA: TGTGCCACCAGTGATTTCCGGACTGAAGGTGGGGCCTATGGCTACACCTTC. The chain joins TRBV24-1 to TRBJ1-2; D is perhaps TRBD1 (5 bases). Germline V gives CDR1 KGHDR, CDR2 SFDVKD. The CDR3 is 17 residues long. The germline V and J ends were trimmed by 1 base and 4 bases, with 18 bases remaining between them.

J is TRBJ2-7 and V is TRBV7-3; D unresolved. Trimming took 4 bases from V and 0 from J, leaving 10 bases between them. Germline V gene lookup returns CDR1 SGHTA and CDR2 FQGTGA. This CDR3 contains 14 residues. DNA for the CDR3: TGTGCCAGCAGCTCCGGTTCTGGCTCCTACGAGCAGTACTTC. It is translated as CASSSGSGSYEQYF.